The 19 T cell receptor beta chains below come from one sample, sequenced in a study of T cells after yellow fever vaccination. Using its own MiXCR run on the 5' RACE reads, TCRdb lists one record per CDR3 protein. The sample has some 300,000 distinct CDR3 sequences; 8.1% are singletons. Sequencing was performed on PBMCs, taken more than 40 days after the first yellow fever vaccination. The origin of the receptors is a man in his late teens or twenties who received the YFV17D yellow fever vaccine.

The genes are TRBV27 and TRBJ2-6, with 7 bases identical to TRBD1. The CDR3 loop spans 15 amino acids. Germline V gene data show CDR1 as MNHEY and CDR2 as SMNVEV (reference sequence). V lost 6 bases to trimming and J lost 3 bases; unmatched junction nucleotides: 5. CDR3 loop: CASSFGTVGANVLTF. The CDR3 DNA reads as TGTGCCAGCAGCTTTGGGACAGTTGGGGCCAACGTCCTGACTTTC.

The chain couples TRBV12-5 to TRBJ2-7, with a possible D match to TRBD1 (6 bases). CDR1 and CDR2 (germline): LGHNT, FRNRAP. CDR3 length: 13 residues. CDR3 coding DNA: TGTGCTAGTGCTTTGGACAGCTCCTACGAGCAGTACGTC. Amino acid sequence: CASALDSSYEQYV.

The V gene is TRBV19, the J gene TRBJ1-2; 10 bases fit TRBD1. V lost 6 bases, J lost 2 bases, and 6 bases stayed unmatched. Germline V lookup: CDR1 LNHDA, CDR2 SQIVND (reference sequence). CDR3 size: 15 residues. CDR3 nucleotides: TGTGCCAGTAGCCAGACAGGGGGCGGCAACTATGGCTACACCTTC. This gives the protein CASSQTGGGNYGYTF.

This clonotype showed up just a few times. The rearrangement joins TRBV7-9 to TRBJ2-7, with D possibly TRBD1 on 7 matching bases. V lost 3 bases, J lost 3 bases, and 12 bases lay in between. The germline gives CDR1 SEHNR, CDR2 FQNEAQ (reference sequence). The CDR3 is made up of 14 amino acids. The CDR3 loop reads CASSLAGQSYEQYV. The CDR3 nucleotides are TGTGCCAGCAGCTTGGCGGGACAGAGCTACGAGCAGTACGTC.

The genes are TRBV5-6 and TRBJ2-1; the D is unclear. The CDR3 runs 13 residues. V lost 0 bases to trimming and J lost 7 bases, with 8 bases between them. Per the germline V gene, CDR1 is SGHDT and CDR2 is YYEEEE. The CDR3 DNA reads TGTGCCAGCAGCTTGGCCAATGGTAATGAGCAGTTCTTC. It encodes CASSLANGNEQFF. Full variable domain (outside the CDR3, taken from reference TRBV5-6 and TRBJ2-1): DAGVTQSPTHLIKTRGQQVTLRCSPKSGHDTVSWYQQALGQGPQFIFQYYEEEERQRGNFPDRFSGHQFPNYSSELNVNALLLGDSALYLCASSLANGNEQFFGPGTRLTVL.

This clonotype was seen only a few times. The genes are TRBV5-5 and TRBJ2-5; 7 bases align to TRBD2. Trimming at V came to 4 bases and at J to 2 bases, leaving 11 bases not matched to a gene. Germline CDR1 SGHKS, CDR2 YYEKEE (reference sequence). CDR3 length: 16 amino acids. In nucleotides, the CDR3 is TGTGCCAGCAGCCTCCTGGCGGGGGTTCTTCAAGAGACCCAGTACTTC. Translation: CASSLLAGVLQETQYF.

The J gene is TRBJ2-2, the V gene TRBV2, with D possibly being TRBD1 (5 bases). The CDR3 runs to 16 residues. Looked up from germline, CDR1 is SNHLY and CDR2 is FYNNEI. Trimming left V 5 bases short and J 2 bases short, with 15 bases between. In DNA, the CDR3 is TGTGCCAGCAGTCCTCAGGGTACGGGTAACACCGGGGAGCTGTTTTTT. Its protein is CASSPQGTGNTGELFF.

This clonotype was observed a handful of times. V is TRBV6-5 and J is TRBJ1-5; D perhaps matches TRBD1 (5 bases). V lost 0 bases, J lost 4 bases, and 10 bases lay in between. The CDR3 runs 15 residues. Germline-derived CDR1 and CDR2 are MNHEY and SVGAGI. CDR3 in DNA: TGTGCCAGCAGTTACTCTGGGGCGCAGAATCAGCCCCAGCATTTT. It encodes CASSYSGAQNQPQHF.

This clonotype was counted between two and nine times. This chain connects TRBV27 to TRBJ2-1, with D possibly TRBD1 on 6 matching bases. V was cut by 6 bases and J by 3 bases, with 15 bases left in between. The length of the CDR3 is 15 residues. Germline V CDR1 and CDR2: MNHEY, SMNVEV (reference sequence). The CDR3 DNA reads TGTGCCAGCAGCCCCCACCGGGACATCTACAATGAGCAGTTCTTC. Its protein is CASSPHRDIYNEQFF.

This clonotype was found a few times. The chain carries TRBV7-9 and TRBJ2-7; TRBD1 might be the D (6 bases). The CDR3 length is 13 residues. CDR1 SEHNR and CDR2 FQNEAQ come from the germline V gene (reference sequence). The V end was cut by 0 bases, the J end by 6 bases, with 9 bases between. CDR3 DNA: TGTGCCAGCAGCTTAGCGGGGGCTTCCGAGCAGTACGTC. Encoded protein: CASSLAGASEQYV.

The table lists this clonotype with many counts. This rearrangement joins TRBV12-3 or TRBV12-4 to TRBJ2-7, with D hard to call. The CDR3 covers 11 residues. With 6 bases removed from V and 8 bases from J, the gap between germline ends came to 11 bases. CDR3 in DNA: TGTGCCAGCAGCCCCCTTAGGAAGCAGTACTTC. Translation gives CASSPLRKQYF.

This clonotype occurred a few times. The rearrangement joins TRBV15 to TRBJ1-6, with a tentative D call TRBD1 (5 bases). The germline V gene has CDR1 LNHNV and CDR2 YYDKDF (reference sequence). V shed 5 bases and J shed 9 bases, with 23 bases lying between them. This CDR3 spans 17 amino acids. The CDR3 loop is CATSDGTGTEEGSPLHF. CDR3 DNA: TGTGCCACCAGCGATGGGACCGGGACGGAGGAGGGTTCACCCCTCCACTTT.

The gene calls are TRBV7-2 and TRBJ2-3, with 10 bases matching TRBD2. V shed 6 bases, J shed 6 bases, and the junction held 6 bases outside the gene matches. The germline CDR1 and CDR2 sequences are SGHTA and FQGNSA. This CDR3 has 14 amino acids. The CDR3: CASRTSGGVDTQYF. The CDR3 bases are TGTGCCAGCAGGACCAGCGGGGGGGTGGATACGCAGTATTTT.

The V call is TRBV10-3, the J call TRBJ2-3, with 7 nucleotides matching TRBD2. Per the germline V gene, CDR1 is ENHRY and CDR2 is SYGVKD. The length of the CDR3 is 16 residues. The J segment lost 3 bases and the V segment lost 10 bases, leaving 16 bases of the junction unmatched. CDR3 loop: CATSQGAGGGTDTQYF. The CDR3 coding sequence is TGTGCCACCTCCCAGGGTGCCGGGGGAGGGACAGATACGCAGTATTTT.

The CDR3: CASSQDGGWNSPLHF. CDR3 nucleotide sequence: TGCGCCAGCAGCCAAGATGGGGGCTGGAATTCACCCCTCCACTTT. The genes are TRBV4-1 and TRBJ1-6; D possibly corresponds to TRBD1 (6 bases). CDR1 is MGHRA, CDR2 YSYEKL, per germline. The ends were cut back, 0 bases at V and 7 bases at J, with 10 bases in the middle. This CDR3 contains 15 residues.

The chain links TRBV14 to TRBJ2-1, with no clear D. In germline, CDR1 is SGHDN, CDR2 FVKESK. Trimming stripped 1 base from V and 6 bases from J, with 13 bases between. This CDR3 comprises 15 residues. The CDR3 DNA sequence: TGTGCCAGCAGCCAAGTTCCCCCGACGGGCAATGAGCAGTTCTTC. Translated, it gives CASSQVPPTGNEQFF.

This clonotype has at least ten counts. This chain uses TRBV6-5 with TRBJ2-7; D gene ambiguous. The germline CDR1 and CDR2 sequences are MNHEY and SVGAGI. This CDR3 has 11 amino acids. V gave up 2 bases and J gave up 8 bases, with 7 bases separating them. The CDR3: CASSYGKKQYF. The DNA of the CDR3 is TGTGCCAGCAGTTACGGCAAAAAGCAGTACTTC.

This clonotype was seen more than once but under ten times. This chain uses TRBV24-1 with TRBJ1-2; D unclear. The CDR3 runs 12 residues. Germline-derived CDR1 and CDR2 are KGHDR and SFDVKD. V was clipped by 4 bases and J by 0 bases, with 2 bases between them. The chain's CDR3 is CATSDTNYGYTF. The CDR3 coding sequence is TGTGCCACCAGTGACACTAACTATGGCTACACCTTC.

The chain joins TRBV7-2 to TRBJ2-4, with D perhaps given as TRBD1 or TRBD2 (6 bases each). The CDR3 consists of 17 residues. Per germline, CDR1 SGHTA and CDR2 FQGNSA. V lost 5 bases and J 0 bases, leaving 17 bases between the germline ends. For the CDR3, the DNA is TGTGCCAGCAGCCAGGCCGGGGGCACCCTAGCCAAAAACATTCAGTACTTC. Translation gives CASSQAGGTLAKNIQYF. The variable domain in full, with the rest retrieved from reference TRBV7-2 and TRBJ2-4, is GAGVSQSPSNKVTEKGKDVELRCDPISGHTALYWYRQSLGQGLEFLIYFQGNSAPDKSGLPSDRFSAERTGGSVSTLTIQRTQQEDSAVYLCASSQAGGTLAKNIQYFGAGTRLSVL.